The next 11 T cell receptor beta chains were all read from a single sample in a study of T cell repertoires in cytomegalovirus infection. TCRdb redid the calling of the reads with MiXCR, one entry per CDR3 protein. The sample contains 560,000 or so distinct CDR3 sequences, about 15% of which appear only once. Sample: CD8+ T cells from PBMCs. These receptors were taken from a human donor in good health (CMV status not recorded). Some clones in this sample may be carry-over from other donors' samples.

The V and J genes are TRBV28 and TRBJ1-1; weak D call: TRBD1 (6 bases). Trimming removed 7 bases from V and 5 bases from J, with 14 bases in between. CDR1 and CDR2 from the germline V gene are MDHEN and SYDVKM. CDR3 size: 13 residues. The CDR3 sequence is CASIGRGRTEAFF. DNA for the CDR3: TGTGCCAGCATCGGCAGGGGCCGGACTGAAGCTTTCTTT.

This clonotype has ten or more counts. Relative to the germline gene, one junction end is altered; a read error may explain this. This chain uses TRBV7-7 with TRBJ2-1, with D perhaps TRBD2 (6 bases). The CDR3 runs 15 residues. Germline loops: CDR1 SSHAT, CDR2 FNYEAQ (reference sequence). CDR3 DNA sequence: TGTGCTAGCAGCTTAGGTGAAGCGGGCTACAATGAGCAGTTCTTC. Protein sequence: CASSLGEAGYNEQFF.

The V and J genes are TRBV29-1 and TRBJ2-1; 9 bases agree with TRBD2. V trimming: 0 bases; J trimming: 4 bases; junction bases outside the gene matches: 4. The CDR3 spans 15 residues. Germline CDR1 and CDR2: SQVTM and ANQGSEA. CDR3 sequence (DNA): TGCAGCGTTGAAGACCCAGCGGGGGGATACAATGAGCAGTTCTTC. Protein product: CSVEDPAGGYNEQFF.

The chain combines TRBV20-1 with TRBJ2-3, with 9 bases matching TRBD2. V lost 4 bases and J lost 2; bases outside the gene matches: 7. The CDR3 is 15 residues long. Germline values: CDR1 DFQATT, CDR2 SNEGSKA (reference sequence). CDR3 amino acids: CSAKGAGGPTDTQYF. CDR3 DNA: TGCAGTGCTAAAGGGGCGGGAGGGCCCACAGATACGCAGTATTTT.

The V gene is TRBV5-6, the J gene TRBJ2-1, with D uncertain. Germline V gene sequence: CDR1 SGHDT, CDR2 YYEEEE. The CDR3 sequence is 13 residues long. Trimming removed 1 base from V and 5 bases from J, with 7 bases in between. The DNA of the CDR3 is TGTGCCAGCAGCTTGTCCAATAACAATGAGCAGTTCTTC. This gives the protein CASSLSNNNEQFF.

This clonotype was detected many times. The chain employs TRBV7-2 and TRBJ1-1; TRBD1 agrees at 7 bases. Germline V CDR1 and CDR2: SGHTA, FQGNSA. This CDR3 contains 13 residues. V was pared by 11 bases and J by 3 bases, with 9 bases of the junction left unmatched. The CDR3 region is CARDRDLDTEAFF. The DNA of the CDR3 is TGTGCCCGCGACAGGGACCTTGACACTGAAGCTTTCTTT.

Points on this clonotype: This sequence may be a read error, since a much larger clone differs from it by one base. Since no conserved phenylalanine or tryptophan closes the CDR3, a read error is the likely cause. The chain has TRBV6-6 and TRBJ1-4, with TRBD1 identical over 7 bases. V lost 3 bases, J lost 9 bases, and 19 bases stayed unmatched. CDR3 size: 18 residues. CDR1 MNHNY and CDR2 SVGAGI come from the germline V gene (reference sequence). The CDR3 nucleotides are TGTGCCAGCAGTTATAGTATCCCCACGACAGGGAAGGAGAAAAAACTGTTTTTA. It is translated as CASSYSIPTTGKEKKLFL.

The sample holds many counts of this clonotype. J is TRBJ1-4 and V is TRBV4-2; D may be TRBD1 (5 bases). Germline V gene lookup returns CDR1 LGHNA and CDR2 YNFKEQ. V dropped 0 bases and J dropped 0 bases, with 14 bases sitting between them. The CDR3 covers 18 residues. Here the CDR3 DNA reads TGTGCCAGCAGCCAAGATCAGGGCAGGTTAGCAACTAATGAAAAACTGTTTTTT. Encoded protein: CASSQDQGRLATNEKLFF.

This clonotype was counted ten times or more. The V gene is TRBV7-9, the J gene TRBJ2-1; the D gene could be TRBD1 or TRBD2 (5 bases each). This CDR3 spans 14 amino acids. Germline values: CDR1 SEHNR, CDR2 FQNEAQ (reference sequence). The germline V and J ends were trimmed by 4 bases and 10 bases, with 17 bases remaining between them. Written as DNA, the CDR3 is TGTGCCAGCAGCTCGTCGGGGCTAGGGAAAGAGCAGTTCTTC. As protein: CASSSSGLGKEQFF.

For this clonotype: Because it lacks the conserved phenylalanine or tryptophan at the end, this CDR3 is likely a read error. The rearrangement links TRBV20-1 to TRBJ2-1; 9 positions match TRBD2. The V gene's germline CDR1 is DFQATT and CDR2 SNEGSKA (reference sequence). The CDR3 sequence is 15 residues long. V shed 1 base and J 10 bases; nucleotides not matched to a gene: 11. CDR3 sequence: CSARAAGGELIEQFL. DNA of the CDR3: TGCAGTGCTAGAGCGGCGGGAGGGGAGCTCATCGAGCAGTTCTTA.

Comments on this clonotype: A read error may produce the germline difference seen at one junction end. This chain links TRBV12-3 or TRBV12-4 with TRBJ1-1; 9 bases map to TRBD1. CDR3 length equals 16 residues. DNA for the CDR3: TGTGCAAGCCCGCAGGGGGGACAGGGAGGAGGCACTGAATCTTTCTTT. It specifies CASPQGGQGGGTESFF.